The 19 T cell receptor beta chains in this list originate from one sample, sequenced in a study of CD8 T cells in ankylosing spondylitis. TCRdb redid the calling of the 5' RACE reads with MiXCR, one entry per CDR3 protein. Of 200,000 to 250,000 distinct CDR3 sequences listed, over 9.5% are singletons. Sequencing input: blood, either unsorted or a sorted T cell fraction (not recorded which). These receptor sequences come from a male donor with ankylosing spondylitis or in good health (not recorded which).

This clonotype was seen at least ten times. This chain links TRBV20-1 with TRBJ2-3; D is perhaps TRBD1 or TRBD2 (5 bases each). This CDR3 contains 15 residues. Trimming pared 6 bases from V and 0 bases from J, leaving 16 bases between. Germline V gene data show CDR1 as DFQATT and CDR2 as SNEGSKA (reference sequence). CDR3 DNA: TGCAGTGCAAATCCGGGGCAGGGCAGCACAGATACGCAGTATTTT. Translated, it gives CSANPGQGSTDTQYF.

In this sample, this clonotype turned up many times. V and J are TRBV9 and TRBJ2-3; 12 bases map to TRBD2. V gave up 0 bases and J gave up 2 bases; unmatched junction bases: 4. The germline V gene has CDR1 SGDLS and CDR2 YYNGEE. The CDR3 loop spans 17 amino acids. The CDR3: CASSVARTSGTTDTQYF. CDR3 in DNA: TGTGCCAGCAGCGTAGCACGGACTAGCGGGACCACAGATACGCAGTATTTT.

This clonotype was detected ten times or more. The CDR3 sequence: CASSSSGGEDTQYF. CDR3 coding DNA: TGCGCCAGCAGCTCGAGCGGGGGGGAGGATACGCAGTATTTT. The chain uses TRBV5-1 and TRBJ2-3; 10 bases align to TRBD2. CDR1 and CDR2 from the germline V gene are SGHRS and YFSETQ. The CDR3 is made up of 14 amino acids. J lost 6 bases, V lost 3 bases, and 4 bases had no gene match. The full variable domain, its missing parts supplied by reference TRBV5-1 and TRBJ2-3, is KAGVTQTPRYLIKTRGQQVTLSCSPISGHRSVSWYQQTPGQGLQFLFEYFSETQRNKGNFPGRFSGRQFSNSRSEMNVSTLELGDSALYLCASSSSGGEDTQYFGPGTRLTVL.

This clonotype was picked up a small number of times. One end of the junction is discordant with germline, which a read error may explain. The genes are TRBV7-9 and TRBJ2-1; D gene uncertain. Germline CDR1 is SEHNR and CDR2 is FQNEAQ (reference sequence). The CDR3 extends over 12 amino acids. CDR3: CAGSSDNNEQFF. The CDR3 DNA reads TGTGCCGGCAGCTCGGATAACAATGAGCAGTTCTTC.

This clonotype has a count of ten or more. The chain employs TRBV12-3 or TRBV12-4 and TRBJ2-1, with 10 nucleotides matching TRBD2. Trimming removed 11 bases from V and 5 bases from J; junction bases left unmatched: 12. The CDR3 extends over 15 amino acids. Written as DNA, the CDR3 is TGTGCCTCAGCCTACGAACTAGCGGGGAACAATGAGCAGTTCTTC. It yields the protein CASAYELAGNNEQFF.

The chain employs TRBV20-1 and TRBJ2-5; 7 bases fit TRBD1. V lost 1 base, J lost 2 bases, and 1 base stayed unmatched. The CDR3 contains 13 residues. In germline, CDR1 is DFQATT, CDR2 SNEGSKA (reference sequence). The CDR3: CSARVQGQETQYF. The CDR3 DNA reads TGCAGTGCTAGAGTACAGGGGCAAGAGACCCAGTACTTC.

This clonotype has a handful of counts. V is TRBV10-2 and J is TRBJ2-1, with D unresolved. Trimming removed 8 bases from V and 4 bases from J, with 9 bases in between. CDR1 is WSHSY and CDR2 is SAAADI in the germline V gene. The CDR3 totals 12 residues. The CDR3 DNA is TGCGCCAGCCGGCCACGGTACAATGAGCAGTTCTTC. Protein: CASRPRYNEQFF.

This clonotype was counted ten times or more. The chain combines TRBV7-2 with TRBJ2-1; 9 bases match TRBD2. Trimming took 5 bases from V and 1 from J; bases not matched to a gene: 3. Germline CDR1 SGHTA, CDR2 FQGNSA. This CDR3 contains 15 residues. The CDR3 reads CASSPAGGSYNEQFF. The CDR3, as DNA: TGTGCCAGCAGCCCCGCGGGGGGGTCCTACAATGAGCAGTTCTTC.

The chain uses TRBV5-6 and TRBJ2-1; 8 bases fit TRBD2. J was trimmed by 4 bases and V by 6 bases; bases with no gene match: 12. CDR3 length: 16 residues. Germline lookup yields CDR1 SGHDT and CDR2 YYEEEE. As DNA, the CDR3 is TGTGCCAGCATCTCGCCCACCGCGGGGGGATACAATGAGCAGTTCTTC. This codes for CASISPTAGGYNEQFF.

This clonotype was observed a few times. This chain links TRBV29-1 with TRBJ2-2; no definite D call. The CDR3 length is 13 residues. CDR1 SQVTM and CDR2 ANQGSEA come from the germline V gene. Trimming stripped 7 bases from V and 3 bases from J, with 12 bases between. The CDR3 reads CSARSVYTGELFF. The CDR3 DNA sequence: TGCAGCGCGCGGAGTGTCTACACCGGGGAGCTGTTTTTT.

Comments on this clonotype: This could be a read error, since a much larger clone is one nucleotide away. The genes are TRBV5-1 and TRBJ2-4, with TRBD1 matching over 9 bases. The CDR3 extends over 15 amino acids. From germline, CDR1 is SGHRS and CDR2 YFSETQ. With V trimmed by 4 bases and J by 11 bases, 13 bases remained unmatched. CDR3 amino acids: CASSHDTGQGSFQYF. Written as DNA, the CDR3 is TGCGCCAGCAGCCACGATACGGGACAGGGTTCCTTTCAGTACTTC.

This clonotype was seen ten or more times. This chain connects TRBV20-1 to TRBJ2-2, with D unresolved. CDR1 DFQATT and CDR2 SNEGSKA come from the germline V gene (reference sequence). Deletions cut 3 bases from V and 4 bases from J, with 18 bases between. The CDR3 has 16 residues. CDR3 region: CSASFGSKTVTGELFF. CDR3 nucleotides: TGCAGTGCTAGTTTTGGGTCAAAAACGGTCACCGGGGAGCTGTTTTTT.

Many counts were recorded for this clonotype. The rearrangement joins TRBV20-1 to TRBJ1-2, with 7 bases fitting TRBD1. Germline V gene sequence: CDR1 DFQATT, CDR2 SNEGSKA (reference sequence). The CDR3 length is 14 residues. Trimming cost V 3 bases and J 7 bases; bases outside gene matches: 11. CDR3 DNA sequence: TGCAGTGCTAGTGGGGGACAGTTATATCGTGGCTACACCTTC. Its protein is CSASGGQLYRGYTF.

The sample holds a few counts of this clonotype. The gene calls are TRBV25-1 and TRBJ2-7; D not certain. The CDR3 sequence is 14 residues long. Germline assignment: CDR1 MGHDK and CDR2 SYGVNS. Trimming removed 5 bases at V and 0 bases at J, with 11 bases between. The CDR3 DNA follows: TGTGCCAGCAGTCGCTCGGGTACCTCCTACGAGCAGTACTTC. It translates to CASSRSGTSYEQYF.

This clonotype was detected many times. This chain links TRBV7-6 with TRBJ2-3, with TRBD2 matching 8 bases. Germline values: CDR1 SGHVS, CDR2 FNYEAQ. V was pared by 4 bases and J by 4 bases, with 13 bases of the junction left unmatched. This CDR3 has 17 residues. CDR3 nucleotide sequence: TGTGCCAGCAGCTCCCCACCGGGGGGGCAGTACGCAGATACGCAGTATTTT. It encodes CASSSPPGGQYADTQYF.

The J gene is TRBJ2-5, the V gene TRBV7-2; TRBD1 agrees at 9 bases. Germline lookup yields CDR1 SGHTA and CDR2 FQGNSA. The CDR3 has 14 residues. The J segment lost 2 bases and the V segment lost 6 bases, leaving 4 bases of the junction unmatched. CDR3 DNA sequence: TGTGCCAGCAGGCGGACAGGGGCTCAAGAGACCCAGTACTTC. Translated, it gives CASRRTGAQETQYF. Drawing the rest from reference TRBV7-2 and TRBJ2-5, the complete variable domain is GAGVSQSPSNKVTEKGKDVELRCDPISGHTALYWYRQSLGQGLEFLIYFQGNSAPDKSGLPSDRFSAERTGGSVSTLTIQRTQQEDSAVYLCASRRTGAQETQYFGPGTRLLVL.

With respect to this clonotype: It may be a read error: a sequence one base away is much more abundant. The V call is TRBV7-2, the J call TRBJ2-3, with TRBD2 as a possible D gene (6 bases). The CDR3 is made up of 15 amino acids. V was clipped by 5 bases and J by 0 bases, with 12 bases between them. CDR1 is SGHTA and CDR2 is FQGNSA in the germline V gene. The CDR3 DNA follows: TGTGCCAGCAGCACGCGGGACGACAGCACAGATACGCAGTATTTT. Translating gives CASSTRDDSTDTQYF.

This clonotype was found many times. CDR3 bases: TGTGCCAGCAGTTGGGACGTCCAGCGGGGCTACACCTTC. It encodes CASSWDVQRGYTF. V and J are TRBV7-2 and TRBJ1-2; a possible D gene is TRBD1 (5 bases). From germline, CDR1 is SGHTA and CDR2 FQGNSA. This CDR3 spans 13 amino acids. Between the trimmed V and J ends, which lost 6 bases and 8 bases, there was a span of 16 bases.

In its sample, this clonotype was seen many times. The gene calls are TRBV20-1 and TRBJ2-7, with D possibly matching TRBD1 (5 bases). Per the germline V gene, CDR1 is DFQATT and CDR2 is SNEGSKA (reference sequence). The CDR3 is made up of 16 amino acids. V dropped 4 bases and J dropped 3 bases, with 22 bases sitting between them. The DNA of the CDR3 is TGCAGTGCTACCAACCCCCAGGGATCACGGGTCTACGAGCAGTACTTC. Amino acids: CSATNPQGSRVYEQYF.